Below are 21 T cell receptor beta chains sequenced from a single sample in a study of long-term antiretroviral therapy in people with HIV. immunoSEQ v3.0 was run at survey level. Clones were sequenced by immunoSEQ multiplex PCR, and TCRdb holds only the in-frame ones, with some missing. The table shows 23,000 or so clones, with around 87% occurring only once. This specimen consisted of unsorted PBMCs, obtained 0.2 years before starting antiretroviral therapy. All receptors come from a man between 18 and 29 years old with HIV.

The CDR3 DNA reads TGTGCCAGCAGCCCGGAGAGGAGGCCATACTATGGCTACACCTTC. Residues: CASSPERRPYYGYTF. The genes are TRBV5-4 and TRBJ1-2, with D unresolved. This CDR3 comprises 15 residues. The V end was cut by 4 bases, the J end by 3 bases, with 16 bases between. Germline V gene lookup returns CDR1 SGHNT and CDR2 YYREEE (reference sequence).

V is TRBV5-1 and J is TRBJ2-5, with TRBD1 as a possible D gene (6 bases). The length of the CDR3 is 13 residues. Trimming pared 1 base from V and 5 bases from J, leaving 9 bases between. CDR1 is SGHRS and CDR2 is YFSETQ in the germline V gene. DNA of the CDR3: TGCGCCAGCAGCTTGTGGGGGCTGGAGACCCAGTACTTC. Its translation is CASSLWGLETQYF.

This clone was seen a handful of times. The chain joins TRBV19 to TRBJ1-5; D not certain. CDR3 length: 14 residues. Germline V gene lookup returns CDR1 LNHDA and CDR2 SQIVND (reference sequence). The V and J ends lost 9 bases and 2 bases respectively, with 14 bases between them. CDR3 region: CASKKERGNQPQHF. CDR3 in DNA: TGTGCCAGCAAAAAAGAAAGGGGCAATCAGCCCCAGCATTTT.

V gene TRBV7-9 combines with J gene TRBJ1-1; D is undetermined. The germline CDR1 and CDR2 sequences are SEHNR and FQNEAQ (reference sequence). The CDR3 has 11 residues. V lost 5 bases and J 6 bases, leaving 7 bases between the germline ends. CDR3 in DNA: TGTGCCAGCAGCCGGACCGCTGAAGCTTTCTTT. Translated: CASSRTAEAFF.

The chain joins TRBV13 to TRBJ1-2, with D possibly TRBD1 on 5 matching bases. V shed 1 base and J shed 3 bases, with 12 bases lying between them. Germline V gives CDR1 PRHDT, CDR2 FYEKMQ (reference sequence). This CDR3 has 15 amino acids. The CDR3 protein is CASSLDSEGDYGYTF. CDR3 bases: TGTGCCAGCAGCTTAGATTCAGAAGGGGACTATGGCTACACCTTC. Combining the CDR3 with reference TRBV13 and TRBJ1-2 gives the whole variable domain AAGVIQSPRHLIKEKRETATLKCYPIPRHDTVYWYQQGPGQDPQFLISFYEKMQSDKGSIPDRFSAQQFSDYHSELNMSSLELGDSALYFCASSLDSEGDYGYTFGSGTRLTVV.

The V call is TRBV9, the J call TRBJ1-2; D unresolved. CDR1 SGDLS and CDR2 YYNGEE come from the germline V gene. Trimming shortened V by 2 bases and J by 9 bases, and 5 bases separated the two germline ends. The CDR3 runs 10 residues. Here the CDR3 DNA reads TGTGCCAGCAGCGTTGACCGCTACACCTTC. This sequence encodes CASSVDRYTF.

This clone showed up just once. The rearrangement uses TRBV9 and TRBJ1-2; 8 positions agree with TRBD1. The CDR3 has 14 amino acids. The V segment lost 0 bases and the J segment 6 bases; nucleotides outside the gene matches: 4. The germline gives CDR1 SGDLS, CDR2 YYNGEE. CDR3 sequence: CASSVDRGINGYTF. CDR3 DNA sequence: TGTGCCAGCAGCGTAGACAGGGGGATTAATGGCTACACCTTC.

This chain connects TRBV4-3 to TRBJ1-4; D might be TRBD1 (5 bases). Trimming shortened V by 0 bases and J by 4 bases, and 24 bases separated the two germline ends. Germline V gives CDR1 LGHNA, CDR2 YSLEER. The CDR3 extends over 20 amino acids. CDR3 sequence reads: CASSQDVVWDELTFNEKLFF. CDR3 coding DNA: TGCGCCAGCAGCCAAGATGTGGTATGGGACGAATTAACCTTTAATGAAAAACTGTTTTTT.

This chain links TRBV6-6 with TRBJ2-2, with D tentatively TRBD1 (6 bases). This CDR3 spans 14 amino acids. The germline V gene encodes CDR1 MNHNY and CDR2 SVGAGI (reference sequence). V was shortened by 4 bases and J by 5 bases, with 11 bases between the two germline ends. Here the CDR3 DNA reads TGTGCCAGCAGTTGGGGGACACATACCGGGGAGCTGTTTTTT. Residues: CASSWGTHTGELFF.

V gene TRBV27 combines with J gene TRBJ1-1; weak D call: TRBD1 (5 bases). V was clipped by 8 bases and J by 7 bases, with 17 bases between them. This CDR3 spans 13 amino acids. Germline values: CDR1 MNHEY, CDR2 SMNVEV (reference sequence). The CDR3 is CASAGRPWGEAFF. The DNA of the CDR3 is TGTGCCAGCGCGGGGCGCCCGTGGGGTGAAGCTTTCTTT.

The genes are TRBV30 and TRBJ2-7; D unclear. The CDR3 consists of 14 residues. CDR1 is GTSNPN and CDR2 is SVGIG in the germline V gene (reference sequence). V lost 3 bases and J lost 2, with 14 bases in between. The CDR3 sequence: CAWRNSPGPYEQYF. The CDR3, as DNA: TGTGCCTGGAGGAATAGCCCAGGCCCCTACGAGCAGTACTTC.

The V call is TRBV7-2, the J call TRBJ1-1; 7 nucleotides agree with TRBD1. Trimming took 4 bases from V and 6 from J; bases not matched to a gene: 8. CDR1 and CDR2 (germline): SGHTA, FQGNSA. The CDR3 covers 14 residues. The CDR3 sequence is CASSSIIQGSEAFF. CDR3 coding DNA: TGTGCCAGCAGCTCGATTATACAGGGGTCTGAAGCTTTCTTT.

In nucleotides, the CDR3 is TGTGCCACAACAGGGGCAACTAATGAAAAACTGTTTTTT. Protein sequence: CATTGATNEKLFF. The V gene is TRBV7-9, the J gene TRBJ1-4; 7 nucleotides align to TRBD1. V lost 10 bases to trimming and J lost 0 bases; unmatched junction nucleotides: 2. CDR1 and CDR2 (germline): SEHNR, FQNEAQ (reference sequence). This CDR3 region has 13 residues.

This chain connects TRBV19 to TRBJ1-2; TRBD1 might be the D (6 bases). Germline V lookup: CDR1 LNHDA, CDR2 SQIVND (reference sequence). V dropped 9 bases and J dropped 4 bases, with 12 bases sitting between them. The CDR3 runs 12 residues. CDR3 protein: CASRPGAYGYTF. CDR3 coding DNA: TGTGCCAGCCGTCCGGGGGCCTATGGCTACACCTTC.

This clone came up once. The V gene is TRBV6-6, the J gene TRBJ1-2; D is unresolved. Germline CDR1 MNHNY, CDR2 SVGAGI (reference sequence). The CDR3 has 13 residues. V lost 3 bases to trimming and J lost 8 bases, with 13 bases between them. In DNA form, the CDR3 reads TGTGCCAGCAGTTATTTCGGAGCCGGGGGCTACACCTTC. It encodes CASSYFGAGGYTF.

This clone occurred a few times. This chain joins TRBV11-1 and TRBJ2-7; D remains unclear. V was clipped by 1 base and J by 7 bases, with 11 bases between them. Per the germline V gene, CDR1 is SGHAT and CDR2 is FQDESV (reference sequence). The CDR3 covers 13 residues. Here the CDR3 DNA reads TGTGCCAGCAGCTTAGGGCCCTACCTGGAGCAGTACTTC. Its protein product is CASSLGPYLEQYF.

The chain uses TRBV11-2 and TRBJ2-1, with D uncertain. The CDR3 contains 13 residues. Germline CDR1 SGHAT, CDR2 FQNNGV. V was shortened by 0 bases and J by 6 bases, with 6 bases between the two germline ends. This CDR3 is CASSLDPLNEQFF. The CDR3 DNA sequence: TGTGCCAGCAGCTTAGACCCCCTCAATGAGCAGTTCTTC. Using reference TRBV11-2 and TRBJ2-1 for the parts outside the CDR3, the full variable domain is EAGVAQSPRYKIIEKRQSVAFWCNPISGHATLYWYQQILGQGPKLLIQFQNNGVVDDSQLPKDRFSAERLKGVDSTLKIQPAKLEDSAVYLCASSLDPLNEQFFGPGTRLTVL.

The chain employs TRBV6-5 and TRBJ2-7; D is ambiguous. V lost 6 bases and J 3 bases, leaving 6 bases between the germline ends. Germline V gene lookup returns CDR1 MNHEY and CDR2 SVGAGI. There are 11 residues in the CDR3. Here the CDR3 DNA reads TGTGCCAGCAGGGGAATCTACGAGCAGTACTTC. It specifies CASRGIYEQYF.

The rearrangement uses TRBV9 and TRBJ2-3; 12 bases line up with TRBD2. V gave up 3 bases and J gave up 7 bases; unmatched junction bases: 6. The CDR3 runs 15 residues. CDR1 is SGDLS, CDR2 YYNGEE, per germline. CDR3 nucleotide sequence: TGTGCCAGCAGCGAGACTAGCGGGGGCTCAAATACGCAGTATTTT. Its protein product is CASSETSGGSNTQYF.

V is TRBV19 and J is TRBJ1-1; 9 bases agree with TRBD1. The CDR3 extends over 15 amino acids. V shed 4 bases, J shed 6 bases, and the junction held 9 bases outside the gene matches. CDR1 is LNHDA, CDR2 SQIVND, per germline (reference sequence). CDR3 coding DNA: TGTGCCAGTAGTACCACCGTTACAGGGGGCCCTGAAGCTTTCTTT. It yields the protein CASSTTVTGGPEAFF.

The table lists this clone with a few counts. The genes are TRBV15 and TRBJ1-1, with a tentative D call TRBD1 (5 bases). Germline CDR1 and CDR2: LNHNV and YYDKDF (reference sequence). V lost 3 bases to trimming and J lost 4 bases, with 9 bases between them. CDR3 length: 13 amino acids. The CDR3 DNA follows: TGTGCCACCAGCAGGTGGGGGGGCACTGAAGCTTTCTTT. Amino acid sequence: CATSRWGGTEAFF.